This TCR beta chain appears in the sequencing data of a study of identical twins. The study's findings and limits: Carriage of fewer insertions was seen in abundant cord blood beta clonotypes, whereas memory repertoires showed none.

Only a few counts were recorded for this clonotype. Its antigen is still unknown. Using its own MiXCR run on the 5' RACE reads, TCRdb lists one record per CDR3 protein. The sample yields around 570,000 distinct CDR3 sequences, over 8.5% seen once. With no exceptions, donors were healthy Caucasians. V was shortened by 5 bases and J by 10 bases, with 8 bases between the two germline ends. This CDR3 is built from 11 residues. The same data also contributed to another study, on yellow fever vaccine responses in identical twins.

This TCR was recovered from a young woman in good health. Sequencing used PBMCs. The chain combines TRBV12-3 or TRBV12-4 with TRBJ2-2; D not resolved. The CDR3 coding sequence is TGTGCCAGCAGTGGGTTCCTGGAGCTGTTTTTT. It is translated as CASSGFLELFF.